The rows below give T cell receptor beta chains drawn from one sample of a study of blood T cells in healthy people across ages. TCRdb called the 5' RACE reads again in MiXCR, with one record for every CDR3 protein. Among 850,000 to 1,100,000 distinct CDR3 sequences listed, 35% to 45% were seen once. The sample taken for sequencing was blood. The receptors stem from a man aged 18 to 30 in good health. CDR3s leave out the opening cysteine and the closing phenylalanine or tryptophan.

>TRBJ2-5|TRBV12-3/TRBV12-4
ASSLVATSGQTQY
>TRBJ1-4|TRBV20-1
SGHVGDEKLF
>TRBJ1-1|TRBV4-3
ASSQQGVLNTEAF
>TRBJ1-1|TRBV18
ASSQLPQGDTEAF
>TRBJ2-1|TRBV18
ASSLSGTPAGEQF
>TRBJ1-2|TRBV12-3/TRBV12-4
ASSLHHGYT
>TRBJ1-5|TRBV6-2/TRBV6-3
ASSEPRQPQH
>TRBJ1-5|TRBV24-1
ATSDEGPPTQPQH
>TRBJ2-1|TRBV12-5
ASGLSGGANEQF
>TRBJ2-2|TRBV7-2
ASSSERANTGELF
>TRBJ2-3|TRBV4-3
ASSQESGFGLAGGTDTQY
>TRBJ1-4|TRBV20-1
SAARTTREKLF
>TRBJ2-3|TRBV11-1
ASSPLRGGSTDTQY
>TRBJ1-2|TRBV7-9
ASSLGPPGNYGYT
>TRBJ2-3|TRBV20-1
SARERHPSTDTQY
>TRBJ1-2|TRBV20-1
SARDSTFLYGYT
>TRBJ2-5|TRBV7-2
ASRRGGSETQY
>TRBJ1-2|TRBV5-1
ASSLDGTSDYGYT
>TRBJ2-7|TRBV2
ASSISGGPYEQY
>TRBJ2-3|TRBV4-2
ASSQLVSGGAADTQY
>-|TRBV12-3/TRBV12-4
ASTRGFTYEQY
>TRBJ1-5|TRBV27
ASSFPGAGQPQH